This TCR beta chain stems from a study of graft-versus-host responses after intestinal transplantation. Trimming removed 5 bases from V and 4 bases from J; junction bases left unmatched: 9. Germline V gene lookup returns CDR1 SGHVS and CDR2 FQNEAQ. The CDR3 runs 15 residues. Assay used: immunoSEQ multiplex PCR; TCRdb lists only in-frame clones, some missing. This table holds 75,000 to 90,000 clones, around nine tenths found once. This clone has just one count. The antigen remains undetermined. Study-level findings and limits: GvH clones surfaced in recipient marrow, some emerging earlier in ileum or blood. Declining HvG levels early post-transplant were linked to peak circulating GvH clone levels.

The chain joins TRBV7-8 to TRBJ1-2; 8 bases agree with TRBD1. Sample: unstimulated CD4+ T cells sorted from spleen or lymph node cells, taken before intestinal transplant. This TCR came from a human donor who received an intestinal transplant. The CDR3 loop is CASSASGQGGYGYTF. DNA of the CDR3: TGTGCCAGCAGCGCGTCAGGACAGGGTGGCTATGGCTACACCTTC.